The 14 T cell receptor beta chains reported below all come from one sample, sequenced in a study of response to subunit inactivated influenza vaccine. TCRdb reprocessed the RT-PCR reads with MiXCR, giving one entry per CDR3 protein. The table records 700,000 to 800,000 distinct CDR3 sequences, approximately 18% of them present only once. The sample was PBMCs from blood, taken 4 to 6 days after vaccination. These receptor sequences come from a man in his forties or fifties who received an inactivated influenza vaccine.

This clonotype was recorded a few times. The chain combines TRBV12-3 or TRBV12-4 with TRBJ2-7; possibly TRBD2 for D (6 bases). V was trimmed by 6 bases and J by 0 bases, leaving 12 bases between them. The CDR3 covers 14 residues. CDR3 loop: CASRRTGDSYEQYF. The CDR3, as DNA: TGTGCCAGCAGAAGGACGGGGGACTCCTACGAGCAGTACTTC.

This clonotype was observed a few times. The J gene is TRBJ2-7, the V gene TRBV25-1; D may be TRBD2 (5 bases). Deletions cut 6 bases from V and 3 bases from J, with 15 bases between. The CDR3 length is 14 residues. Germline V gives CDR1 MGHDK, CDR2 SYGVNS. This CDR3 reads CASSPTRTGYEQYF. As DNA, the CDR3 is TGTGCCAGCAGCCCAACTAGAACGGGCTACGAGCAGTACTTC.

The sample holds one count of this clonotype. The chain recombines TRBV24-1 with TRBJ2-5; the D is unclear. The CDR3 consists of 14 residues. V lost 4 bases to trimming and J lost 4 bases, with 12 bases between them. Germline values: CDR1 KGHDR, CDR2 SFDVKD. CDR3 in amino acids: CATSDLGIRETQYF. CDR3 nucleotide sequence: TGTGCCACCAGTGACCTAGGGATTAGAGAGACCCAGTACTTC.

The V gene is TRBV4-3, the J gene TRBJ1-5, with D hard to call. The germline V gene has CDR1 LGHNA and CDR2 YSLEER. V shed 0 bases and J shed 6 bases, with 12 bases lying between them. The CDR3 sequence is 15 residues long. The CDR3 here is CASSQDLSGSQPQHF. In DNA, the CDR3 is TGCGCCAGCAGCCAAGATCTATCTGGGAGTCAGCCCCAGCATTTT.

The J gene is TRBJ2-7, the V gene TRBV29-1, with a possible D match to TRBD2 (6 bases). Germline lookup yields CDR1 SQVTM and CDR2 ANQGSEA. The V and J ends lost 7 bases and 4 bases respectively, with 23 bases between them. The CDR3 is 15 amino acids. CDR3 nucleotides: TGCAGCGCCATCCGTGGGTCGGGAGTCGGGTACGAGCAGTACTTC. This gives the protein CSAIRGSGVGYEQYF.

This clonotype was seen only a few times. The V and J genes are TRBV30 and TRBJ2-1; 10 nucleotides line up with TRBD2. This CDR3 contains 15 residues. Trimming removed 4 bases from V and 2 bases from J; junction bases left unmatched: 5. Germline assignment: CDR1 GTSNPN and CDR2 SVGIG (reference sequence). CDR3 bases: TGTGCCTGGAAAGCTAGCGGGAGCACCTACAATGAGCAGTTCTTC. It codes for CAWKASGSTYNEQFF.

This clonotype was seen repeatedly, ten times or more. V gene TRBV20-1 combines with J gene TRBJ2-1; 7 positions match TRBD2. This CDR3 region has 14 residues. From germline, CDR1 is DFQATT and CDR2 SNEGSKA (reference sequence). V lost 6 bases and J lost 3; bases outside the gene matches: 8. CDR3 nucleotides: TGCAGTGCGGGTTCAGCGGGACGCTACAATGAGCAGTTCTTC. Translation: CSAGSAGRYNEQFF.

This rearrangement joins TRBV12-3 or TRBV12-4 to TRBJ2-2; 11 nucleotides match TRBD1. CDR3 size: 16 residues. Trimming at V came to 5 bases and at J to 3 bases, leaving 5 bases not matched to a gene. This CDR3 reads CASSPWGQGDTGELFF. The DNA for the CDR3 is TGTGCCAGCAGTCCTTGGGGACAGGGGGACACCGGGGAGCTGTTTTTT.

The chain links TRBV6-4 to TRBJ2-3, with 12 bases that match TRBD2. Trimming cost V 8 bases and J 0 bases; bases outside gene matches: 9. The CDR3 consists of 17 residues. Germline CDR1 is MRHNA and CDR2 is SNTAGT. The CDR3 nucleotides read TGTGCCAGCCCCTTCTCCGGGACTAGCGGGAGCACAGATACGCAGTATTTT. Its translation is CASPFSGTSGSTDTQYF.

In its sample, this clonotype was seen a few times. The V gene is TRBV6-1, the J gene TRBJ1-5; unclear D gene. The length of the CDR3 is 15 residues. Germline V gene data show CDR1 as MNHNS and CDR2 as SASEGT. V lost 0 bases and J lost 3, with 9 bases in between. The DNA for the CDR3 is TGTGCCAGCAGTGAAGCGTTGGGGTCCAATCAGCCCCAGCATTTT. As protein: CASSEALGSNQPQHF.

This clonotype has a count of ten or more. The chain recombines TRBV12-5 with TRBJ1-1; D unclear. Trimming removed 5 bases at V and 1 base at J, with 11 bases between. CDR3 length: 14 residues. The V gene's germline CDR1 is LGHNT and CDR2 FRNRAP. CDR3 sequence: CASGPSAGNTEAFF. As DNA, the CDR3 is TGTGCTAGTGGTCCCTCAGCAGGGAACACTGAAGCTTTCTTT.

The V and J genes are TRBV24-1 and TRBJ2-3; a possible D gene is TRBD2 (5 bases). The germline gives CDR1 KGHDR, CDR2 SFDVKD. The V and J ends lost 7 bases and 1 base respectively, with 20 bases between them. The CDR3 has 17 amino acids. The CDR3 DNA sequence: TGTGCCACCAGCAACTCCCGTGCTGGAGCGGGCACAGATACGCAGTATTTT. It codes for CATSNSRAGAGTDTQYF.

This clonotype was recorded at least ten times. CDR3 loop: CASSRAMDYGYTF. DNA of the CDR3: TGTGCCAGCAGCCGCGCCATGGACTATGGCTACACCTTC. The V and J genes are TRBV3-1 and TRBJ1-2, with D unresolved. Germline V gene data show CDR1 as LGHDT and CDR2 as YNNKEL (reference sequence). This CDR3 comprises 13 residues. V lost 4 bases to trimming and J lost 3 bases, with 9 bases between them.

This clonotype was counted a few times. The chain has TRBV20-1 and TRBJ2-5; D is perhaps TRBD2 (6 bases). V lost 1 base and J 3 bases, leaving 12 bases between the germline ends. Germline V gives CDR1 DFQATT, CDR2 SNEGSKA (reference sequence). The CDR3 runs 14 residues. CDR3 sequence reads: CSARVAGIKETQYF. The CDR3 DNA reads TGCAGTGCTAGAGTGGCGGGAATTAAAGAGACCCAGTACTTC.